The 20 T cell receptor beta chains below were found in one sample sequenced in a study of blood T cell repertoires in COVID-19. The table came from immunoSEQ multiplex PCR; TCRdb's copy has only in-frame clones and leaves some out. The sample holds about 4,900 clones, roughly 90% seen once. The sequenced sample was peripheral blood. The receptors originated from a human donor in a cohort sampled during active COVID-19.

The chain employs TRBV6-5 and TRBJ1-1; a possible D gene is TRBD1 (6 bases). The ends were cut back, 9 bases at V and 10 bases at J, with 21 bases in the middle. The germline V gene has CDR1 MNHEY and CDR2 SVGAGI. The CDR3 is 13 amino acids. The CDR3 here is CASGPQGPFLAFF. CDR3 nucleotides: TGTGCCAGTGGGCCACAGGGCCCCTTCTTAGCTTTCTTT.

CDR3 amino acids: CASSPRGTGEETQYF. The CDR3 nucleotides are TGTGCCAGCAGCCCGAGAGGGACAGGCGAAGAGACCCAGTACTTC. This chain links TRBV7-9 with TRBJ2-5; 8 bases are a match to TRBD1. The germline V gene encodes CDR1 SEHNR and CDR2 FQNEAQ (reference sequence). CDR3 length equals 15 residues. V lost 5 bases and J lost 3; bases outside the gene matches: 8.

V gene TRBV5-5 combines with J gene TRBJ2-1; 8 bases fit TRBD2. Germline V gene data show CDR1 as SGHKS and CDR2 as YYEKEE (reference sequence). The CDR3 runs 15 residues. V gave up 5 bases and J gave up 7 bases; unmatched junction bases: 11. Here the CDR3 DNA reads TGTGCCAGCAGTTTAATACTAGCGGCTGGGAATGAGCAGTTCTTC. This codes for CASSLILAAGNEQFF.

CDR3 sequence reads: CASSYRVAGGFYEQFF. CDR3 nucleotide sequence: TGTGCCAGCAGTTACCGGGTCGCGGGGGGGTTCTATGAGCAGTTCTTC. The chain recombines TRBV6-5 with TRBJ2-1, with TRBD2 matching 9 bases. This CDR3 region has 16 residues. J gave up 8 bases and V 2 bases, and 10 bases lay outside the gene matches. Germline CDR1 and CDR2: MNHEY and SVGAGI.

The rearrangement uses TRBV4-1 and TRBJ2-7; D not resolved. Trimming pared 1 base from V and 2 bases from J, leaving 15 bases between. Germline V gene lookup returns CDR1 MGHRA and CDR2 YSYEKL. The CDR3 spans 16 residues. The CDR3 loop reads CASSQAPGPSAYEQYF. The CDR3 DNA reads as TGCGCCAGCAGCCAAGCCCCAGGTCCGTCAGCCTACGAGCAGTACTTC.

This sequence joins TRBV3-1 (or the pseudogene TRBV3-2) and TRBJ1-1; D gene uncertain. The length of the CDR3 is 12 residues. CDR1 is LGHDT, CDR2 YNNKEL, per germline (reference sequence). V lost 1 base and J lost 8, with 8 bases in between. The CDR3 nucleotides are TGTGCCAGCAGCCAAGTGGCGAGGGAAGCTTTCTTT. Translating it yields CASSQVAREAFF.

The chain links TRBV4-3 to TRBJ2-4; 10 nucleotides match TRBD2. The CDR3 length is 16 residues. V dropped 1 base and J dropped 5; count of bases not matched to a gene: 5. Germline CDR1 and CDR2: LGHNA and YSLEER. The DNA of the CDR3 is TGCGCCAGCAGCCAAGGAACTAGCGGGGCGGAAAACATTCAGTACTTC. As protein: CASSQGTSGAENIQYF.

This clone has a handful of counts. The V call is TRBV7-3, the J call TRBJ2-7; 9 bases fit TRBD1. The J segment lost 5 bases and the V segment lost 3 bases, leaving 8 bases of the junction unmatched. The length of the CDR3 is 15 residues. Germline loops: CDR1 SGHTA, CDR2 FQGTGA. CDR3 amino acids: CASSFATGGNHEQYF. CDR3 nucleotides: TGTGCCAGCAGCTTTGCGACAGGGGGTAACCACGAGCAGTACTTC.

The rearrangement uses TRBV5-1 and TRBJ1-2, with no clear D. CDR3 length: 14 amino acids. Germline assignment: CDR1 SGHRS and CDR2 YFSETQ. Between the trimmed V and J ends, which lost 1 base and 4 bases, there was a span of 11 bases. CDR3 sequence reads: CASSLIPGSYGYTF. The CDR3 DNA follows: TGCGCCAGCAGCTTGATCCCAGGTTCCTATGGCTACACCTTC.

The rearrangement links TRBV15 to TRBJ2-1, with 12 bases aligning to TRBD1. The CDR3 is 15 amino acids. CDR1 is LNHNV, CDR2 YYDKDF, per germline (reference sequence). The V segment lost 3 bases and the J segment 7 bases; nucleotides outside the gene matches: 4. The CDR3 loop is CATSRGQGALNEQFF. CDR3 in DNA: TGTGCCACCAGCAGGGGACAGGGGGCCTTAAATGAGCAGTTCTTC.

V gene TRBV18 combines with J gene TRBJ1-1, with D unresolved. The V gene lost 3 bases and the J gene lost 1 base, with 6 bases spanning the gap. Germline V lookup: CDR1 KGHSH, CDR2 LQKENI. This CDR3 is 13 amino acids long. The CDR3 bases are TGTGCCAGCTCACCTACAACGAACACTGAAGCTTTCTTT. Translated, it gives CASSPTTNTEAFF.

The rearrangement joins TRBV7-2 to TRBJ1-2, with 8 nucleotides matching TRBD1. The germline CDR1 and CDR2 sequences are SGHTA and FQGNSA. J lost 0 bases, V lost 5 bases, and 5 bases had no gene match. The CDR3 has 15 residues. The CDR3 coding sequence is TGTGCCAGCAGCGGCCGGACAGGGACTAACTATGGCTACACCTTC. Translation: CASSGRTGTNYGYTF. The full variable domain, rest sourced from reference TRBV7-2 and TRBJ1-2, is GAGVSQSPSNKVTEKGKDVELRCDPISGHTALYWYRQSLGQGLEFLIYFQGNSAPDKSGLPSDRFSAERTGGSVSTLTIQRTQQEDSAVYLCASSGRTGTNYGYTFGSGTRLTVV.

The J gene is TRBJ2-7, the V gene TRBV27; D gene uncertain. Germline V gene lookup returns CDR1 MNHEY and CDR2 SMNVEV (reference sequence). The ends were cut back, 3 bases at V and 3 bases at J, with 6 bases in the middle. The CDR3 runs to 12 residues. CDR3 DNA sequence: TGTGCCAGCAGTTTTGAGTTCTACGAGCAGTACTTC. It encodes CASSFEFYEQYF.

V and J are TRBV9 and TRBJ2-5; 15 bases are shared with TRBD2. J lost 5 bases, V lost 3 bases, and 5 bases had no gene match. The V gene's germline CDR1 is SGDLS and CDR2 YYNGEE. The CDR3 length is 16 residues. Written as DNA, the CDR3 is TGTGCCAGCAGCGAGGGACTAGCGGGGGGTAGGGAGACCCAGTACTTC. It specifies CASSEGLAGGRETQYF.

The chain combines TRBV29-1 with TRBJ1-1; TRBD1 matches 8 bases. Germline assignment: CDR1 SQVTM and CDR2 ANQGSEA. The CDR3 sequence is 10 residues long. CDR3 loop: CGGRDREAFF. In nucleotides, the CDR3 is TGCGGGGGTAGGGACAGGGAAGCTTTCTTT. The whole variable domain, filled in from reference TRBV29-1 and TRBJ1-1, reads SAVISQKPSRDICQRGTSLTIQCQVDSQVTMMFWYRQQPGQSLTLIATANQGSEATYESGFVIDKFPISRPNLTFSTLTVSNMSPEDSSIYLCGGRDREAFFGQGTRLTVV.

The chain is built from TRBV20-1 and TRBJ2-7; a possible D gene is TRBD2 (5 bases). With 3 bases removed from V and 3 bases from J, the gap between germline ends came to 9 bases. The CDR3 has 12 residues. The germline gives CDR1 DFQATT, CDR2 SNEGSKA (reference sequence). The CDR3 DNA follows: TGCAGTGCTAGTCCGGGATTCTACGAGCAGTACTTC. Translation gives CSASPGFYEQYF.

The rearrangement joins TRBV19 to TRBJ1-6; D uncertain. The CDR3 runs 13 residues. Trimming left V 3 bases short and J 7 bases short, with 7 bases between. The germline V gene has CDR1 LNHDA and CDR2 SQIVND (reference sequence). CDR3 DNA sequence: TGTGCCAGTAGTATGAGGGAAAATTCACCCCTCCACTTT. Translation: CASSMRENSPLHF. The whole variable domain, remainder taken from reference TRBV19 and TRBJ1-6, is DGGITQSPKYLFRKEGQNVTLSCEQNLNHDAMYWYRQDPGQGLRLIYYSQIVNDFQKGDIAEGYSVSREKKESFPLTVTSAQKNPTAFYLCASSMRENSPLHFGNGTRLTVT.

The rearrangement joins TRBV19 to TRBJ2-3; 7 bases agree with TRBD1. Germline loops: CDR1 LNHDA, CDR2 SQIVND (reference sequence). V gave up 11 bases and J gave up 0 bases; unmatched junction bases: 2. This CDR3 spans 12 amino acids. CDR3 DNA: TGTGCCCCGGGACAGAGCACAGATACGCAGTATTTT. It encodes CAPGQSTDTQYF.

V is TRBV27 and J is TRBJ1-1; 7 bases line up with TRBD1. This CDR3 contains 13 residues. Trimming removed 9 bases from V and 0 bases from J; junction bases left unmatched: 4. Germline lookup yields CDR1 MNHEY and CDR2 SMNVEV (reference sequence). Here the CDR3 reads CASKGAVNTEAFF. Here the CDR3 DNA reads TGTGCCAGTAAGGGGGCCGTGAACACTGAAGCTTTCTTT.

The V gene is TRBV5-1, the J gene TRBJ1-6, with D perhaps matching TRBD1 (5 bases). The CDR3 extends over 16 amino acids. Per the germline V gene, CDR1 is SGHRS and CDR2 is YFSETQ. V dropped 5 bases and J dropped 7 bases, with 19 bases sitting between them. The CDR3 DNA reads TGCGCCAGCAGATTAATGGGGGGGTCGACGAATTCACCCCTCCACTTT. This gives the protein CASRLMGGSTNSPLHF.